This TCR beta chain was sequenced during a study of CD8 T cells in ankylosing spondylitis. Notes on the study in general: Apparently characteristic of ankylosing spondylitis blood was a TCR beta motif (roughly eight highly homologous variants). Enrichment of disease-linked clones was reportedly significant in matched ankylosing spondylitis synovial fluid.

A note on this clonotype: Its antigen is currently unknown.

The CDR3 is made up of 15 amino acids. A quantitative 5'-RACE method, one with molecular barcodes, was used to make TCR beta libraries. TCRdb ran MiXCR on the 5' RACE reads and lists one entry per CDR3 protein. This table has roughly 230,000 distinct CDR3 sequences, about 20% appearing once. The chain carries TRBV21-1 and TRBJ2-7; the D segment call TRBD2 is taken from the table without a DNA check. TRBV21-1 is listed as a pseudogene. The sequenced material came from blood, either unsorted or a sorted T cell fraction (not recorded which). The receptor's source is a male donor with ankylosing spondylitis or in good health (not recorded which). CDR3 DNA sequence: TGTGCCAGCAGCAAATCCCAGCGGGAGGACTACGAGCAGTACTTC. Amino acid sequence: CASSKSQREDYEQYF.